This TCR beta chain comes out of a study of HIV-infected children after antiretroviral therapy interruption (dated by TCRdb to the late 2010s). About the investigation overall: The study included eight children, four on planned treatment interruption and four on continuous treatment, and all eight had a CD4+ count above 500 and a viral load below 50 copies/ml. For the interruption arm, samples were taken at week 0, at week 12, at the end of interruption (week 24 or 48), and roughly 3 years after the study ended. Continuous-treatment samples were analyzed from corresponding weeks 0, 48 and 150. Most participating children had recorded exposure to EBV and CMV. Alongside measurements of thymic output, the study compared TCR repertoires of children on planned treatment interruption with TCR repertoires of children on continuous antiretroviral treatment. The interruption group had a median age of around 9.5 years, and the continuous treatment group had a median age of approximately 8 years. What the work shows at the level of the full study, not this receptor alone: The low number of patients is regarded as a limitation, and the data should be interpreted with caution. Minor non-naive CD45RA+ populations, such as EMRA or stem memory cells, might be present among the sorted CD45RA+ naive cells. The naive CD4+ Gini coefficient rose by the end of treatment interruption, suggesting clonal expansion, and returned to baseline by 3 years. For naive CD4+ repertoires of PTI patients, CDR3 sharing between time points dropped once interruption began, while many sequences were shared between the end of interruption and 3 years later.

Including cysteine and phenylalanine, the CDR3 has 14 amino acids. Only the CDR3 DNA is retained, 42 bases long and in frame from the first base. V loses 3 bases, J loses 1 base, and the germline ends lie 9 bases apart. Reading the germline V gene (reference sequence) gives CDR1 SEHNR and CDR2 FQNEAQ. Library method: 3' RACE. TCR libraries were constructed from RNA with a 3' RACE protocol that used unique molecular identifiers to correct for PCR amplification bias. As many as 12 amplicon libraries were pooled and then sequenced on an Illumina MiSeq using v2 2x250 paired-end chemistry. Regarding the original processing steps: Reads were processed with Decombinator to assign V and J genes and CDR3, with barcode-based error and PCR bias correction. Repertoires were subsampled to equal depth before Gini coefficient calculation using the R ineq package. GLIPH, Hamming distance and a shared triplet metric were used to assess CDR3 similarity. Through fastp at Q25 and MiXCR, TCRdb rebuilt clones from the public reads, retaining in-frame beta chains. Rows merge per CDR3 protein into single entries with the most common DNA and genes. The V and J calls were not made by the authors but by TCRdb's processing. Across this sample there are about 86,000 distinct CDR3 sequences, with 6.9% seen only once. The ten largest make up 1% to 1.3% of the sample.

This clonotype was seen repeatedly, ten times or more. The target of this receptor is not known. Base qualities are not recorded, but no much larger clone differs from it by a single base. This specimen's treatment or condition label, per the study, means: PENTA 11 planned treatment interruption arm or continuous ART arm. The participants, all children from the United Kingdom aged 2 to 15 years, had been on at least three-drug ART for a minimum of 24 weeks. The study required cryopreserved PBMCs containing at least 5 million viable cells, and a few candidate patients were excluded because of low viable PBMC yield. Naive CD4+ CD45RA+ CD45RO- T cells were FACS-sorted from thawed PBMCs on a FACSAria III cell sorter. After sorting, the cells were fixed and RNA was extracted first with the RNeasy FFPE kit and then with the RNeasy Micro kit.

Recombination linked TRBV7-9 to TRBJ1-1; the D gene identity is not certain. This TCR was sampled from a pool of human donors with HIV. The sequencing here drew on CD45RA+ CD4+ T cells from PBMCs, pooled from several time points, taken from a donor given antiretroviral therapy, either interrupted or continuous. This specimen's cell subset or site label, interpreted: naive CD4+ CD45RA+ CD45RO- T cells. CDR3 region: CASSFHQGNTEAFF. DNA sequence: TGTGCCAGCAGCTTTCATCAAGGGAACACTGAAGCTTTCTTT.